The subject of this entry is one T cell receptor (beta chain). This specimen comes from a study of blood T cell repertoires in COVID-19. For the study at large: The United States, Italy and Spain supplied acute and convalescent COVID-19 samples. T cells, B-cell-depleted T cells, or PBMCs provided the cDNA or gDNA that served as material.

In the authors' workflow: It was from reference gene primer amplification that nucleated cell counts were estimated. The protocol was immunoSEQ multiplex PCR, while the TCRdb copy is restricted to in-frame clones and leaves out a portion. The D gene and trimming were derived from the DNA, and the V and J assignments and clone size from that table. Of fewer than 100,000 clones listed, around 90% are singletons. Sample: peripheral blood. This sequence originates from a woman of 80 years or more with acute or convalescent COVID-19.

CDR3 amino acids: CATSDRFTGELFF. As DNA, the CDR3 is TGTGCCACCAGCGACAGATTCACCGGGGAGCTGTTTTTT. V gene TRBV24-1 combines with J gene TRBJ2-2, with D possibly being TRBD1 (5 bases). The CDR3 runs to 13 residues. V lost 7 bases and J 4 bases, leaving 9 bases between the germline ends. Germline V gene lookup returns CDR1 KGHDR and CDR2 SFDVKD.